This entry concerns a single T cell receptor (beta chain). Its antigen remains unknown. Germline-derived CDR1 and CDR2 are SNHLY and FYNNEI. V was pared by 3 bases and J by 2 bases, with 9 bases of the junction left unmatched. CDR3 size: 17 residues. Time point described: cycle 4 day 1 (C4D1), after around six weeks of nivolumab. Every patient relapsed after autologous stem cell transplantation, and brentuximab vedotin exposure varied. Best responses fell into complete response, partial response or progressive disease. The source of the sample is a study of PD-1 blockade in classical Hodgkin lymphoma. Whole-study context: Patients had nivolumab dosed at 3 mg/kg, delivered intravenously every 2 weeks. Study-wide points: Relapsed/refractory patients reportedly had lower baseline diversity than newly diagnosed patients. Patients starting nivolumab less than 1 year after ASCT had lower diversity and were excluded from later analyses.

Profiling relied on immunoSEQ multiplex PCR, and the TCRdb table lists in-frame clones only, not all of them. Of 110,000 or so clones detected, over 85% appear once; the ten largest clones hold 15% to 20%. The chain carries TRBV2 and TRBJ1-4; TRBD1 agrees at 7 bases. Sequencing was performed on peripheral blood mononuclear cells (PBMCs), taken before the fourth cycle of nivolumab. This sequence was found in a human donor with classical Hodgkin lymphoma. The DNA of the CDR3 is TGTGCCAGCAGTGAGGGACAGATAGCAAGGACTAATGAAAAACTGTTTTTT. Amino acid sequence: CASSEGQIARTNEKLFF.